This record looks at one T cell receptor (beta chain) sequence and its context. The data derive from a study of blood T cell repertoires in COVID-19. Study at large: Whether acute or convalescent, the COVID-19 samples came from the United States, Italy and Spain. T cells, B-cell-depleted T cells, or PBMCs provided the cDNA or gDNA that served as material.

V was clipped by 6 bases and J by 2 bases, with 18 bases between them. The V gene's germline CDR1 is SQVTM and CDR2 ANQGSEA. CDR3 length equals 15 residues. Study processing details: Nucleated cell counts were estimated from reference gene primer amplification. Profiled with immunoSEQ multiplex PCR; TCRdb holds only in-frame clones, not every one. The DNA was the basis for D and trimming; V, J and clone size are from that table. This sample has roughly 250,000 clones, with approximately 80% found just once. The gene calls are TRBV29-1 and TRBJ2-3; D is possibly TRBD2 (7 bases). Sequences were obtained from peripheral blood. The TCR was taken from an older woman with active or convalescent COVID-19. The CDR3 here is CSVTSGGPNTDTQYF. DNA for the CDR3: TGCAGCGTCACCTCGGGGGGCCCAAACACAGATACGCAGTATTTT.